This T cell receptor beta chain was recorded in a study of T-cell reconstitution after alpha-beta-depleted transplantation in children (TCRdb year 2016). Broadly, across the study: Using TCR repertoire profiling, the study followed T-cell immune reconstitution in a quantitative way in children after TCRalphabeta/CD19-depleted allogeneic hematopoietic cell transplantation.

The germline V gene sets CDR1 to SGHTA and CDR2 to FQGTGA. The CDR3 covers 11 residues, taking in both the cysteine and the phenylalanine. Just CDR3 DNA is preserved here, 33 bases in frame from base 1. The library was generated by PCR. Sequencing used an Illumina HiSeq 2500. TCR library preparation used molecular barcoding, with unique molecular identifiers applied to normalize quantification of the TCRbeta repertoire. In-frame beta chains were kept once TCRdb had trimmed the public reads at Q25 with fastp and called clones with MiXCR. Each CDR3 protein appears once, grouped with its most common genes and DNA. A total of 450,000 to 550,000 distinct CDR3 sequences appear in this sample, over 9.5% of them only once. The ten most abundant clones make up about 14% of the sample. This clonotype was detected many times. The clone's antigen remains unknown. Germline and junction disagree at one end, which may indicate a read error.

The research as a whole found: Over the following months the frequencies of hyperexpanded clones went down, and after one year T-cell counts and TCRbeta diversity were mostly credited to newly produced T cells. In some patients, the high TCRbeta diversity seen at day 60 was put down to recipient T cells and intrathymic progenitors that had survived conditioning. About two months after transplant, the apparently early recovery of alphabetaT-cell counts reportedly depended on just several hundred clones that had expanded rapidly and came from non-depleted graft cells.

This specimen's treatment or condition label, per the study, means: allogeneic hematopoietic cell transplantation with graft depleted of TCRalphabeta T cells and CD19 B cells. Transplant recipients were children who received TCRalphabeta/CD19-depleted allogeneic hematopoietic cell grafts. The rearranged chain carries TRBV7-3 and TRBJ2-7, with 8 bases aligning to TRBD2. The origin of this receptor is a female patient aged 2-9 years who had a stem cell transplant for aplastic anemia, so the T cells may come from the graft donor. The sample here was PBMCs, mostly from graft donor cells, taken 180 days after TCRalphabeta/CD19-depleted stem cell transplant. The nucleotide sequence is TGTGCCAGCAGCCCTATCGGGGGGGTTAAGTTC. Its product reads: CASSPIGGVKF.